One sample yielded the 7 T cell receptor beta chains listed below, sequenced in a study of beta chain features in type 1 diabetes. Of the isolated RNA, all was reverse transcribed, and so the sequenced material was expressed TCRB transcripts. Only in-frame clones appear in the TCRdb table, and some are missing; sequencing was by immunoSEQ multiplex PCR. The sample includes roughly 340,000 clones, 13% seen only once; the top ten take nearly 0.015%. Their target antigens are unknown. General observations from the study: All four CD4+ subsets of Type 1 diabetes patients contained TCRB CDR3s that were moderately but significantly shorter.

Sequenced sample: naive CD4+ T cells from blood. These receptors were collected from a woman between 18 and 29 years old with type 1 diabetes.

The chain uses TRBV4-1 and TRBJ2-7; D is perhaps TRBD2 (6 bases). V was clipped by 0 bases and J by 5 bases, with 14 bases between them. Germline CDR1 is MGHRA and CDR2 is YSYEKL. The CDR3 is 15 amino acids. The CDR3 loop is CASSQDPTGGNEQYF. The CDR3 coding sequence is TGCGCCAGCAGCCAAGATCCTACGGGCGGGAACGAGCAGTACTTC.

The genes are TRBV15 and TRBJ2-1, with 9 bases matching TRBD2. The CDR3 extends over 17 amino acids. V gave up 0 bases and J gave up 7 bases; unmatched junction bases: 10. Germline values: CDR1 LNHNV, CDR2 YYDKDF (reference sequence). This chain's CDR3 is CATSRDRASGDRNEQFF. The CDR3 nucleotides are TGTGCCACCAGCAGAGATAGGGCTAGCGGGGACCGGAATGAGCAGTTCTTC.

This clone was seen more than once but under ten times. This rearrangement joins TRBV5-1 to TRBJ2-5; 9 bases match TRBD2. The CDR3 is 15 amino acids. The germline gives CDR1 SGHRS, CDR2 YFSETQ. V lost 1 base to trimming and J lost 3 bases; unmatched junction nucleotides: 4. This CDR3 is CASSLWLAGKETQYF. CDR3 DNA: TGCGCCAGCAGCTTGTGGCTAGCGGGAAAAGAGACCCAGTACTTC.

The chain links TRBV5-1 to TRBJ2-1; 14 nucleotides agree with TRBD2. J gave up 4 bases and V 5 bases, and 2 bases lay outside the gene matches. Germline V gene sequence: CDR1 SGHRS, CDR2 YFSETQ. The CDR3 contains 15 residues. This chain's CDR3 is CASSRLAGGYNEQFF. CDR3 DNA: TGCGCCAGCAGTAGACTAGCGGGAGGGTACAATGAGCAGTTCTTC.

CDR3 sequence: CSVLTYGVIGELFF. Here the CDR3 DNA reads TGCAGCGTACTAACCTACGGGGTTATCGGGGAGCTGTTTTTT. The chain combines TRBV29-1 with TRBJ2-2, with a weak D call TRBD2 (5 bases). CDR3 size: 14 residues. V dropped 6 bases and J dropped 7 bases, with 18 bases sitting between them. Germline lookup yields CDR1 SQVTM and CDR2 ANQGSEA.

The sample holds a few counts of this clone. The chain recombines TRBV27 with TRBJ2-7; D unresolved. V dropped 2 bases and J dropped 6 bases, with 14 bases sitting between them. The V gene's germline CDR1 is MNHEY and CDR2 SMNVEV (reference sequence). This CDR3 is 14 amino acids long. CDR3 loop: CASSLSAASGEQYF. CDR3 nucleotides: TGTGCCAGCAGTTTAAGCGCAGCTTCGGGCGAGCAGTACTTC.

V and J are TRBV10-3 and TRBJ2-5, with D perhaps matching TRBD1 (5 bases). Germline lookup yields CDR1 ENHRY and CDR2 SYGVKD. V was clipped by 6 bases and J by 2 bases, with 13 bases between them. The CDR3 length is 14 residues. The CDR3 here is CAISRRGPQETQYF. In DNA form, the CDR3 reads TGTGCCATCAGCCGAAGGGGCCCACAAGAGACCCAGTACTTC.